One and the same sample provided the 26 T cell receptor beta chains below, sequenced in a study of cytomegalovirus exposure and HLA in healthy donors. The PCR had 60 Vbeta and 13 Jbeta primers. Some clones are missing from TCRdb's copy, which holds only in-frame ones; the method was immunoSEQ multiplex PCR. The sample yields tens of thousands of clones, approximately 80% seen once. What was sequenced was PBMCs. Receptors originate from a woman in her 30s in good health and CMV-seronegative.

The CDR3 sequence is CASSVGLAETYEQYF. As DNA, the CDR3 is TGTGCCAGCAGCGTAGGACTAGCGGAGACCTACGAGCAGTACTTC. The rearrangement links TRBV9 to TRBJ2-7; TRBD2 matches 9 bases. CDR1 and CDR2 from the germline V gene are SGDLS and YYNGEE. The CDR3 loop spans 15 amino acids. Unmatched junction bases numbered 3, after V lost 0 bases and J lost 2 bases.

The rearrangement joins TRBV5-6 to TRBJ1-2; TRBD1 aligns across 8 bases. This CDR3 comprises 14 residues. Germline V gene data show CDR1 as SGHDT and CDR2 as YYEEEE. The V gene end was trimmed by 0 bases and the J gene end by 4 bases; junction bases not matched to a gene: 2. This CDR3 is CASSLGDRIYGYTF. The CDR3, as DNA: TGTGCCAGCAGCTTGGGGGACAGGATCTATGGCTACACCTTC.

For the CDR3, the DNA is TGTGCCAGCAGCCCCATCAAGAACACTGAAGCTTTCTTT. Translation: CASSPIKNTEAFF. The chain joins TRBV11-2 to TRBJ1-1, with no clear D. The CDR3 totals 13 residues. The V and J ends lost 5 bases and 1 base respectively, with 8 bases between them. Looked up from germline, CDR1 is SGHAT and CDR2 is FQNNGV.

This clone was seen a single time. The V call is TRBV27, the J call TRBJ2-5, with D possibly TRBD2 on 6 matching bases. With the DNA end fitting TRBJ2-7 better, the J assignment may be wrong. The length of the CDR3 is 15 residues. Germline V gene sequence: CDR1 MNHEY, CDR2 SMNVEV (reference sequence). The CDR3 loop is CASRARDSYTYEQYF. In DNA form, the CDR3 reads TGTGCCAGCAGAGCCCGGGACTCTTATACCTACGAGCAGTACTTC.

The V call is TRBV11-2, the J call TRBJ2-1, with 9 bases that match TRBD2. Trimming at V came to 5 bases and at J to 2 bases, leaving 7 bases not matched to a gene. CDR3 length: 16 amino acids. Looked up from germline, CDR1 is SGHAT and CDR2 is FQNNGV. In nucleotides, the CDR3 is TGTGCCAGCAGCACCCGACTAGCGGCCCCCTACAATGAGCAGTTCTTC. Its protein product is CASSTRLAAPYNEQFF.

The CDR3 loop reads CASRDRGYGYTF. For the CDR3, the DNA is TGTGCCAGCAGGGACAGGGGATATGGCTACACCTTC. This chain links TRBV28 with TRBJ1-2; 9 positions agree with TRBD1. In germline, CDR1 is MDHEN, CDR2 SYDVKM. The CDR3 is 12 amino acids. J gave up 5 bases and V 6 bases, and 1 base lay outside the gene matches.

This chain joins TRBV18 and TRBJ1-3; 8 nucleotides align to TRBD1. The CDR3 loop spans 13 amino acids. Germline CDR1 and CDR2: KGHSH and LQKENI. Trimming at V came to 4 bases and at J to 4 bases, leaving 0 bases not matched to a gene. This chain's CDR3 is CASSRTGGNTIYF. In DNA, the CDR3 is TGTGCCAGCTCACGGACAGGGGGAAACACCATATATTTT. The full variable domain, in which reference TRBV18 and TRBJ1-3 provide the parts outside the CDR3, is NAGVMQNPRHLVRRRGQEARLRCSPMKGHSHVYWYRQLPEEGLKFMVYLQKENIIDESGMPKERFSAEFPKEGPSILRIQQVVRGDSAAYFCASSRTGGNTIYFGEGSWLTVV.

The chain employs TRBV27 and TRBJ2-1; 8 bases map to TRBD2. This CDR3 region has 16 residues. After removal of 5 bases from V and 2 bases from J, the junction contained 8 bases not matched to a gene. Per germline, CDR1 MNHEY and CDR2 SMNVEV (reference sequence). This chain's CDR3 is CASSPSGGQTYNEQFF. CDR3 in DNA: TGTGCCAGCAGTCCCTCGGGGGGGCAAACCTACAATGAGCAGTTCTTC.

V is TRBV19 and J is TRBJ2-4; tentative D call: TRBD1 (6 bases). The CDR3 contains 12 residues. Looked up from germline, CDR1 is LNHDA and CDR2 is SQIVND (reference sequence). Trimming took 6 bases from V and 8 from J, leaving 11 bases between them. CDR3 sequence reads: CASRTTGYIQYF. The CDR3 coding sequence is TGTGCCAGTAGAACCACAGGGTACATTCAGTACTTC. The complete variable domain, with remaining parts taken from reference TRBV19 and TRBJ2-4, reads DGGITQSPKYLFRKEGQNVTLSCEQNLNHDAMYWYRQDPGQGLRLIYYSQIVNDFQKGDIAEGYSVSREKKESFPLTVTSAQKNPTAFYLCASRTTGYIQYFGAGTRLSVL.

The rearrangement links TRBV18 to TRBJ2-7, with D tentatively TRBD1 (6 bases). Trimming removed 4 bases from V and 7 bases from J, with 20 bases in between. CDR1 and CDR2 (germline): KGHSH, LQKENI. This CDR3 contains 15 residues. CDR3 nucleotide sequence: TGTGCCAGCTCACTACCAGACAAAAAAGGGGGTGAGCAGTACTTC. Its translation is CASSLPDKKGGEQYF.

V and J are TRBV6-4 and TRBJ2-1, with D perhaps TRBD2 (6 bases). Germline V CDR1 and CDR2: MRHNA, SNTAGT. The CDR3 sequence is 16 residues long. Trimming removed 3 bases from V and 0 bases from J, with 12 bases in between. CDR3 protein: CASSELGGDSYNEQFF. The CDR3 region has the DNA TGTGCCAGCAGTGAGTTGGGGGGAGACTCCTACAATGAGCAGTTCTTC.

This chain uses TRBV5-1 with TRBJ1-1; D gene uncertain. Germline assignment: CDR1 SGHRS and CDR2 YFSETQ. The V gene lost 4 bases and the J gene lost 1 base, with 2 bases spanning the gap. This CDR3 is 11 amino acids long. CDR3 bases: TGCGCCAGCAGCCGGAACACTGAAGCTTTCTTT. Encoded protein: CASSRNTEAFF.

The CDR3 spells CASSWGQALSGANVLTF. The CDR3, as DNA: TGCGCCAGCAGCTGGGGACAGGCGCTCTCTGGGGCCAACGTCCTGACTTTC. V usage is TRBV5-1 and J usage is TRBJ2-6; 8 positions agree with TRBD1. There are 17 residues in the CDR3. Germline-derived CDR1 and CDR2 are SGHRS and YFSETQ. Unmatched junction bases numbered 5, after V lost 3 bases and J lost 0 bases.

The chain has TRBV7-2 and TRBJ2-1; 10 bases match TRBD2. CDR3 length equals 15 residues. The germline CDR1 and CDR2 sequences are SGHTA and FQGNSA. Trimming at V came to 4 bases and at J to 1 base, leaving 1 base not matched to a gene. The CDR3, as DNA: TGTGCCAGCAGCTCAGCGGGAGGGTCCTACAATGAGCAGTTCTTC. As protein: CASSSAGGSYNEQFF.

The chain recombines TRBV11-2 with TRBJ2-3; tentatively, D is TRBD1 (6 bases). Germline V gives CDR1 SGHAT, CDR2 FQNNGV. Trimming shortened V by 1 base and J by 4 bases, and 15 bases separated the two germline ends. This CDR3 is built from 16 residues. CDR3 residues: CASSLVWQGFADTQYF. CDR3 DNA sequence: TGTGCCAGCAGCTTAGTGTGGCAGGGGTTCGCAGATACGCAGTATTTT.

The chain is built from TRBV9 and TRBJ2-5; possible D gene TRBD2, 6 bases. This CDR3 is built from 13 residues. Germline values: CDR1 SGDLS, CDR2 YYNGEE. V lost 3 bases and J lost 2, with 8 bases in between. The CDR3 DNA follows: TGTGCCAGCAGCGCCCGGGGGCAAGAGACCCAGTACTTC. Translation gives CASSARGQETQYF.

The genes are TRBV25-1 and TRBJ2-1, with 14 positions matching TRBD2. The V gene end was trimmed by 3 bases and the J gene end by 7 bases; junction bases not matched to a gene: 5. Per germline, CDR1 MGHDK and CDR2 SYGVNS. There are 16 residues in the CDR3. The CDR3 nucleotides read TGTGCCAGCAGTGAGCCGGGACTAGCGGGGGCAAATGAGCAGTTCTTC. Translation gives CASSEPGLAGANEQFF. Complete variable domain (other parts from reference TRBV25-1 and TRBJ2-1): EADIYQTPRYLVIGTGKKITLECSQTMGHDKMYWYQQDPGMELHLIHYSYGVNSTEKGDLSSESTVSRIRTEHFPLTLESARPSHTSQYLCASSEPGLAGANEQFFGPGTRLTVL.

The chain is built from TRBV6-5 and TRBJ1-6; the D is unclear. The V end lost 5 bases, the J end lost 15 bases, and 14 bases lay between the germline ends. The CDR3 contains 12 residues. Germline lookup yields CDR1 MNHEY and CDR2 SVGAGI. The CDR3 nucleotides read TGTGCCAGCAGTCCCCGAGGGCCAGTCCTCCACTTT. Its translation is CASSPRGPVLHF.

In nucleotides, the CDR3 is TGTGCCAGCAGCTTAGCGCGGGTAGACACTGAAGCTTTCTTT. As protein: CASSLARVDTEAFF. The chain combines TRBV7-2 with TRBJ1-1; D ambiguous. This CDR3 has 14 amino acids. Trimming took 0 bases from V and 3 from J, leaving 8 bases between them. Germline V gives CDR1 SGHTA, CDR2 FQGNSA.

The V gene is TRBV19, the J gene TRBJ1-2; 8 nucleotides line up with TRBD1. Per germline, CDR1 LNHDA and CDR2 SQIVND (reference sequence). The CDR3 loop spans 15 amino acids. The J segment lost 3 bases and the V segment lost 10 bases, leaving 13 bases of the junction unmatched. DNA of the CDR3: TGTGCCACTAAAAGAAGGGAGACAGGGGACTATGGCTACACCTTC. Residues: CATKRRETGDYGYTF.

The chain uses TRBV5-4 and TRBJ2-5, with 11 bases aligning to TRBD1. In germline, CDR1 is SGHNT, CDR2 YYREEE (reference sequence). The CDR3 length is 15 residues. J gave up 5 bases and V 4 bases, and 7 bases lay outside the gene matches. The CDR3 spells CASSHAGQGAETQYF. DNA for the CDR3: TGTGCCAGCAGCCACGCTGGACAGGGGGCCGAGACCCAGTACTTC.

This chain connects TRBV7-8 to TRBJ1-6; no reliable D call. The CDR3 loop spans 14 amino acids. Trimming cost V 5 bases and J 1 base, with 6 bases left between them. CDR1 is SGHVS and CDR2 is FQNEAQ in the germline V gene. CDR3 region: CASSPGSYNSPLHF. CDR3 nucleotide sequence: TGTGCCAGCAGCCCGGGATCCTATAATTCACCCCTCCACTTT. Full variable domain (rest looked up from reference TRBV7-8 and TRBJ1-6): GAGVSQSPRYKVAKRGQDVALRCDPISGHVSLFWYQQALGQGPEFLTYFQNEAQLDKSGLPSDRFFAERPEGSVSTLKIQRTQQEDSAVYLCASSPGSYNSPLHFGNGTRLTVT.

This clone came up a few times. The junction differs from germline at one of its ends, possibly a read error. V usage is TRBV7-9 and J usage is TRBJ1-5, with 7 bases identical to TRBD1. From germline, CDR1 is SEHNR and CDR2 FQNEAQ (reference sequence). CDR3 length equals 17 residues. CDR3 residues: CSSSLLLTGQTNQPQHF. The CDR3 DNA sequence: TGTTCCAGCAGCTTATTATTGACGGGACAGACAAATCAGCCCCAGCATTTT.

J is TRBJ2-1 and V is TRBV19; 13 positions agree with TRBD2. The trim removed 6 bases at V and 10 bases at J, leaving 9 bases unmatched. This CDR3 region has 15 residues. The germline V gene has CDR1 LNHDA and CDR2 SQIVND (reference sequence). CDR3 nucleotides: TGTGCCAGTAGCACTAGCGGGGGGGGCCGAGGGGAGCAGTTCTTC. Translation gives CASSTSGGGRGEQFF.

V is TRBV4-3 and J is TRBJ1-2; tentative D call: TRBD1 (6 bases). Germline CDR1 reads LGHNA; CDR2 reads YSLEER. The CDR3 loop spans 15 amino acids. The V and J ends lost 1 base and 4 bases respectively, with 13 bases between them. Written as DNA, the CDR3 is TGCGCCAGCAGCCAAGGGGACATAGGGCCCTATGGCTACACCTTC. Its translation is CASSQGDIGPYGYTF.

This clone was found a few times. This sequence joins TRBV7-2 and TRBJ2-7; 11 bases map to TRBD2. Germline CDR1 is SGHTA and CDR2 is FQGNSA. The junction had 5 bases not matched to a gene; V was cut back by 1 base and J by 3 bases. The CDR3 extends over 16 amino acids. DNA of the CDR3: TGTGCCAGCAGCTTAGGGGCCGGGACTAGCGGCTACGAGCAGTACTTC. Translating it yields CASSLGAGTSGYEQYF.